These 4 T cell receptor beta chains were all obtained from the same sample, sequenced in a study of cytomegalovirus exposure and HLA in healthy donors. PCR was performed using 60 Vbeta and 13 Jbeta primers. Here immunoSEQ multiplex PCR was the method, and the copy in TCRdb shows in-frame clones only, minus some. The repertoire holds some 180,000 clones, with 87% as singletons. The specimen was PBMCs. These TCRs come from a boy aged 2-9 years in good health and CMV-seronegative.

The genes are TRBV7-9 and TRBJ2-7; possibly TRBD2 for D (5 bases). This CDR3 is 15 amino acids long. Germline assignment: CDR1 SEHNR and CDR2 FQNEAQ (reference sequence). Trimming cost V 5 bases and J 5 bases, with 19 bases left between them. CDR3 nucleotides: TGTGCCAGCAGCCCCCGCGGGTTGGGAACCGACGAGCAGTACTTC. As protein: CASSPRGLGTDEQYF.

Concerning this clone: The germline gene is not matched at one end of the junction; a read error may be the cause. CDR3 coding DNA: TGTTCCAGCAGCCCCTGGGACAGGGGGACCTACGAGCAGTACTTC. This translates into CSSSPWDRGTYEQYF. The gene calls are TRBV7-9 and TRBJ2-7; TRBD1 matches 11 bases. CDR3 length: 15 residues. CDR1 and CDR2 (germline): SEHNR, FQNEAQ (reference sequence).

The chain employs TRBV14 and TRBJ1-3; D possibly corresponds to TRBD1 (5 bases). Germline CDR1 is SGHDN and CDR2 is FVKESK. Trimming cost V 4 bases and J 9 bases, with 16 bases left between them. The CDR3 totals 14 residues. CDR3 coding DNA: TGTGCCAGCAGCCCCACAGGTCTTGGCGGCACCATATATTTT. Protein: CASSPTGLGGTIYF.

This chain links TRBV7-8 with TRBJ1-5, with D hard to call. This CDR3 is 15 amino acids long. V was shortened by 0 bases and J by 1 base, with 7 bases between the two germline ends. In germline, CDR1 is SGHVS, CDR2 FQNEAQ. The CDR3 region is CASSLARVSNQPQHF. In DNA, the CDR3 is TGTGCCAGCAGCTTAGCGAGGGTAAGCAATCAGCCCCAGCATTTT.